Included here is one T cell receptor (beta chain) sequence, with context. Antigen specificity is unknown. This CDR3 spans 14 amino acids. Trimming shortened V by 3 bases and J by 2 bases, and 9 bases separated the two germline ends. The germline CDR1 and CDR2 sequences are MNHEY and SMNVEV (reference sequence). This entry belongs to a study of long-term antiretroviral therapy in people with HIV. immunoSEQ v3.0 was run at survey level. TCRdb's copy holds only in-frame clones and misses some; the assay was immunoSEQ multiplex PCR. The table includes approximately 25,000 clones, approximately 95% detected once. Study-wide points: Clones expanded before ART dominated the repertoire at all time points.

The clonotype comes from a woman aged 40 to 50 with HIV. V is TRBV27 and J is TRBJ2-3; no reliable D call. Material: unsorted PBMCs, obtained 7.6 years after starting antiretroviral therapy. The CDR3, as DNA: TGTGCCAGCAGTTTTTATGGGGACACAGATACGCAGTATTTT. Residues: CASSFYGDTDTQYF.